This T cell receptor (beta chain) was identified during a study of cytomegalovirus exposure and HLA in healthy donors. Concerning this clone itself: Its antigen is currently unknown.

In the PCR, 60 Vbeta and 13 Jbeta primers were used. In the study's own analysis: Counted up in a later analysis, unique TCR beta chains came to some 72 million, with 9.5 million to 13 million shared. TCRdb keeps only in-frame clones here, not all; method: immunoSEQ multiplex PCR. V and J calls and clone size come straight from that table; D and trimming were deduced from the DNA. There are roughly 130,000 clones in the sample; under 80% occur only once, and 4.3% lies in the top ten. Germline V gene lookup returns CDR1 SGDLS and CDR2 YYNGEE. The CDR3 covers 16 residues. V dropped 4 bases and J dropped 0; count of bases not matched to a gene: 10. Study-wide results and caveats: Follow-up analysis seemed to connect common viral pathogens with several of the most significant clusters identified. In vitro experiments confirmed that a few CMV-associated chains were specific for CMV antigens. TCR beta chains numbering more than 150 were designated cytomegalovirus-associated.

Sample: PBMCs. This chain uses TRBV9 with TRBJ2-7; 7 positions match TRBD2. The clonotype was recovered from a man between 18 and 29 years old in good health and CMV-seropositive. CDR3 sequence reads: CASSPRLAAASYEQYF. In nucleotides, the CDR3 is TGTGCCAGCAGCCCCCGACTAGCCGCCGCCTCCTACGAGCAGTACTTC.